These 5 T cell receptor beta chains came from one sample sequenced in a study of cytomegalovirus exposure and HLA in healthy donors. Use of 60 Vbeta and 13 Jbeta primers characterized the PCR. Clones were sequenced by immunoSEQ multiplex PCR, and TCRdb holds only the in-frame ones, with some missing. The table records approximately 180,000 clones, 70% to 80% of them present only once. The source material was PBMCs. These receptors were collected from a woman aged 45-60 years in good health and CMV-seronegative.

The sample holds one count of this clone. The V and J genes are TRBV28 and TRBJ2-7, with TRBD2 matching over 12 bases. The V segment lost 10 bases and the J segment 4 bases; nucleotides outside the gene matches: 8. Germline CDR1 MDHEN, CDR2 SYDVKM. CDR3 length: 14 amino acids. In DNA, the CDR3 is TGTGCCACCAAGACTAGCGGGAGTAGGTACGAGCAGTACTTC. Amino acid sequence: CATKTSGSRYEQYF. Combining the CDR3 with reference TRBV28 and TRBJ2-7 gives the whole variable domain DVKVTQSSRYLVKRTGEKVFLECVQDMDHENMFWYRQDPGLGLRLIYFSYDVKMKEKGDIPEGYSVSREKKERFSLILESASTNQTSMYLCATKTSGSRYEQYFGPGTRLTVT.

This chain connects TRBV4-1 to TRBJ1-1; D remains ambiguous. V lost 1 base and J 5 bases, leaving 2 bases between the germline ends. Germline loops: CDR1 MGHRA, CDR2 YSYEKL. CDR3 length: 11 amino acids. Here the CDR3 DNA reads TGCGCCAGCAGCCAAGCGACTGAAGCTTTCTTT. Translating it yields CASSQATEAFF.

The V gene is TRBV6-5, the J gene TRBJ2-7; D might be TRBD1 (6 bases). Trimming removed 8 bases from V and 0 bases from J, with 17 bases in between. This CDR3 comprises 15 residues. Germline V gene data show CDR1 as MNHEY and CDR2 as SVGAGI. The CDR3 loop is CASRNPRDTSYEQYF. The CDR3 DNA follows: TGTGCCAGCCGAAACCCCCGGGACACCTCCTACGAGCAGTACTTC.

DNA of the CDR3: TGTGCCAGCAGCCCGGGGGACAGTGGTGTGACCAACGTCCTGACTTTC. It codes for CASSPGDSGVTNVLTF. The gene calls are TRBV5-4 and TRBJ2-6; D might be TRBD1 (7 bases). The length of the CDR3 is 16 residues. Germline CDR1 and CDR2: SGHNT and YYREEE (reference sequence). V was pared by 4 bases and J by 8 bases, with 19 bases between.

This clone was picked up a small number of times. The chain combines TRBV19 with TRBJ2-4; 10 bases map to TRBD2. This CDR3 is 17 amino acids long. Germline V gene data show CDR1 as LNHDA and CDR2 as SQIVND (reference sequence). Unmatched junction bases numbered 7, after V lost 4 bases and J lost 1 base. CDR3 loop: CASSTLAGEAAKNIQYF. The DNA of the CDR3 is TGTGCCAGTAGTACCCTAGCGGGGGAAGCGGCCAAAAACATTCAGTACTTC. Combining the CDR3 with reference TRBV19 and TRBJ2-4 gives the whole variable domain DGGITQSPKYLFRKEGQNVTLSCEQNLNHDAMYWYRQDPGQGLRLIYYSQIVNDFQKGDIAEGYSVSREKKESFPLTVTSAQKNPTAFYLCASSTLAGEAAKNIQYFGAGTRLSVL.